Listed below are T cell receptor beta chains from one sample, sequenced in a study of immune evolution from preneoplasia to lung adenocarcinoma. Measured with immunoSEQ multiplex PCR; TCRdb has only the in-frame clones, and not every one. The sample carries 5,000 to 6,000 clones, over 65% recorded once. Sequenced material: FFPE lung adenocarcinoma in situ tissue. The source is a person aged 60-79 years with lung adenocarcinoma. Both conserved end residues are part of each CDR3.

J gene | V gene | CDR3 protein
TRBJ1-1 | TRBV18 | CASSPRGANTEAFF
TRBJ1-1 | TRBV4-1 | CASSQDLRVEAFF
TRBJ2-2 | TRBV5-1 | CASSLGQVTGELFF
TRBJ1-2 | TRBV7-2 | CASSFGQGGGYTF
TRBJ1-1 | TRBV4-3 | CASSQEPGNTEAFF
TRBJ1-5 | TRBV15 | CATSRDGGLNQPQHF
TRBJ2-5 | TRBV7-6 | CASSFGRLQETQYF
TRBJ1-6 | TRBV19 | CASSRYLGNSPLHF
TRBJ2-7 | TRBV6-1 | CASSESEGADEQYF
TRBJ2-1 | TRBV2 | CASSELRNNEQFF
TRBJ2-3 | TRBV10-3 | CAIRGQDVLQTDTQYF
TRBJ2-5 | TRBV15 | CATSIRTGGWSGGGETQYF
TRBJ2-5 | TRBV11-3 | CASSLGDREQETQYF
TRBJ2-1 | TRBV12-5 | CASGLVTSGGVYEQFF
TRBJ1-1 | TRBV10-3 | CAIRRWGLNTEAFF
TRBJ1-2 | TRBV7-9 | CASSAAGTGYGYTF
TRBJ2-3 | TRBV7-3 | CASSPATATDTQYF
TRBJ2-7 | TRBV21-1 | CASRQGPTTYEQYF
TRBJ1-4 | TRBV18 | CASSPPDRYNEKLFF
TRBJ2-7 | TRBV7-6 | CASGRGGWMSEQYF
TRBJ1-4 | TRBV5-5 | CASSLGTGNEKLFF
TRBJ2-2 | TRBV7-8 | CASSFGGLAGNTGELFF
TRBJ1-1 | TRBV19 | CASSIAGGGNTEAFF
TRBJ1-1 | TRBV25-1 | CASSPQRGGRNTEAFF
TRBJ2-7 | TRBV7-2 | CASRTGGTSYEQYF
TRBJ2-1 | TRBV9 | CASSVAPRLAGFSSYNEQFF
TRBJ2-3 | TRBV11-2 | CASITGITDTQYF
TRBJ2-4 | TRBV15 | CATSSRRGGNIQYF
TRBJ1-1 | TRBV9 | CASSPGGRVMNTEAFF
TRBJ1-2 | TRBV6-6 | CASSPTHGYTF
TRBJ2-6 | TRBV12-5 | CASGLVSGTGVSGANVLTF
TRBJ2-2 | TRBV5-4 | CASRTGTGGGELFF
TRBJ2-7 | TRBV15 | CATSRASGYEQYF
TRBJ1-2 | TRBV7-8 | CASSSETGAWGYTF
TRBJ1-5 | TRBV4-1 | CASSQDFTGGNQPQHF
TRBJ1-3 | TRBV4-1 | CASSQAQGTANSGNTIYF
TRBJ1-1 | TRBV7-6 | CASSLETDPNTEAFF
TRBJ1-1 | TRBV6-1 | CASRAAGGIWVGAFF
TRBJ2-2 | TRBV7-7 | CASSLAPGAGELFF
TRBJ1-1 | TRBV7-9 | CASSDPVALDRLNTEAFF
TRBJ2-2 | TRBV4-2 | CASSQGRTGVNTGELFF
TRBJ1-3 | TRBV4-1 | CASSQSGQGAIYF
TRBJ1-5 | TRBV19 | CASTTDSNQPQHF
TRBJ2-2 | TRBV7-2 | CASSFPGGISGELFF
TRBJ1-4 | TRBV4-2 | CASSQDQGAEKLFF
TRBJ2-1 | TRBV15 | CATSRDRGYNEQFF
TRBJ1-2 | TRBV18 | CASSPPSTGRNPYGYTF